This T cell receptor (beta chain) is from a study of blood T cells in healthy people across ages. Study conclusions and caveats: Lack of knowledge of donor CMV status possibly confounded expanded clonotype changes. PBMCs were not sorted, which prevented a conclusive comparison of naive versus antigen-experienced cells.

V was clipped by 3 bases and J by 5 bases; unmatched bases: 3. CDR3 length: 13 residues. In germline, CDR1 is MGHDK, CDR2 SYGVNS. The second PCR ran about 6 to 11 cycles with a sample-barcoded 5' primer and J-beta primers. TCRdb redid the calling of the 5' RACE reads with MiXCR, one entry per CDR3 protein. The top ten hold 13% of the sample, which has approximately 800,000 distinct CDR3 sequences, about 37% seen once. With respect to this clonotype: What it recognizes is unknown. Being one base from a much bigger clone, this may be a read error.

Healthy Russian Caucasian donors spanned ages about 6 to 95 years. Every participating donor contributed 8.5 to 10 milliliters of peripheral blood through a draw. The clonotype was recovered from a man in his late teens or twenties in good health. This sequence joins TRBV25-1 and TRBJ2-5; 7 bases line up with TRBD2. The sequenced sample was blood. The CDR3 DNA is TGTGCCAGCAGTGATCAAGCGGGGGAGACCCAGTACTTC. It encodes CASSDQAGETQYF. Full variable domain (outside the CDR3, taken from reference TRBV25-1 and TRBJ2-5): EADIYQTPRYLVIGTGKKITLECSQTMGHDKMYWYQQDPGMELHLIHYSYGVNSTEKGDLSSESTVSRIRTEHFPLTLESARPSHTSQYLCASSDQAGETQYFGPGTRLLVL.